The present T cell receptor (beta chain) was sequenced within a study of T cell responses to AZD1222 COVID-19 vaccine. CDR1 is LNHDA, CDR2 SQIVND, per germline (reference sequence). V lost 2 bases, J lost 4 bases, and 24 bases lay in between. This CDR3 spans 19 amino acids. General study results and limits: Regions 160-218 and 743-854 dominated among vaccine-associated CD4 TCRs spanning spike. Spike-specific TCR breadth rose after two AZD1222 doses, and depth rose as well.

Sequenced by immunoSEQ multiplex PCR; TCRdb stores in-frame clones only, minus some. The data show some 96,000 clones, with 70% to 90% seen just once and 4.2% held by the top ten. There are a few counts of this clone. Its specificity is not known. This clonotype was sampled from an adult in good health. The material sequenced was peripheral blood, taken on day 0 of MenACWY control vaccination. V and J are TRBV19 and TRBJ1-3; D is ambiguous. This CDR3 is CASSIYPPTRDGRGNTIYF. CDR3 in DNA: TGTGCCAGTAGTATATACCCCCCGACGCGTGACGGGCGAGGAAACACCATATATTTT. Looking up the rest from reference TRBV19 and TRBJ1-3 gives the full variable domain: DGGITQSPKYLFRKEGQNVTLSCEQNLNHDAMYWYRQDPGQGLRLIYYSQIVNDFQKGDIAEGYSVSREKKESFPLTVTSAQKNPTAFYLCASSIYPPTRDGRGNTIYFGEGSWLTVV.